The 15 T cell receptor beta chains listed next were all sequenced from one sample in a study of Ad26.COV2.S vaccination and SARS-CoV-2 variants. Sequencing used immunoSEQ multiplex PCR; TCRdb keeps in-frame clones, though not all of them. The sample comprises 180,000 or so clones, around nine tenths of which are singletons, and around 6.3% rests with the top ten. The sample here was peripheral blood, taken after recovery from COVID-19. Receptors originate from a human donor who had recovered from COVID-19.

The V and J genes are TRBV3-1 (or the pseudogene TRBV3-2) and TRBJ2-7; D not certain. CDR1 and CDR2 from the germline V gene are LGHDT and YNNKEL (reference sequence). CDR3 length equals 13 residues. The germline V and J ends were trimmed by 4 bases and 5 bases, with 12 bases remaining between them. CDR3 in amino acids: CASSRPIGDEQYF. The CDR3 DNA reads as TGTGCCAGCAGCCGTCCTATTGGGGACGAGCAGTACTTC.

V and J are TRBV28 and TRBJ1-5; no firm D call. This CDR3 spans 16 amino acids. Deletions cut 5 bases from V and 3 bases from J, with 17 bases between. CDR1 is MDHEN and CDR2 is SYDVKM in the germline V gene. The DNA for the CDR3 is TGTGCCAGCAGTGAAAAAACTTTGGACTTCAATCAGCCCCAGCATTTT. As protein: CASSEKTLDFNQPQHF.

Concerning this clone itself: The identical CDR3 is also encoded by other nucleotide sequences in the sample. The V and J genes are TRBV28 and TRBJ2-7, with D perhaps matching TRBD1 or TRBD2 (5 bases each). Per germline, CDR1 MDHEN and CDR2 SYDVKM. This CDR3 region has 13 residues. The V end was cut by 2 bases, the J end by 2 bases, with 7 bases between. DNA of the CDR3: TGTGCCAGCAGTTTACAGGGACCCTACGAGCAGTACTTC. Its protein is CASSLQGPYEQYF. The complete variable domain, with remaining parts taken from reference TRBV28 and TRBJ2-7, reads DVKVTQSSRYLVKRTGEKVFLECVQDMDHENMFWYRQDPGLGLRLIYFSYDVKMKEKGDIPEGYSVSREKKERFSLILESASTNQTSMYLCASSLQGPYEQYFGPGTRLTVT.

V is TRBV25-1 and J is TRBJ2-5; 8 bases map to TRBD1. Germline V lookup: CDR1 MGHDK, CDR2 SYGVNS. The CDR3 is 14 amino acids. The V and J ends lost 8 bases and 2 bases, in that order; junction bases with no gene match: 7. The DNA for the CDR3 is TGTGCCAGCCGAACTAGGACAGGGCAAGAGACCCAGTACTTC. This codes for CASRTRTGQETQYF.

This sequence joins TRBV5-1 and TRBJ2-3; no clear D. Germline V gene lookup returns CDR1 SGHRS and CDR2 YFSETQ. The CDR3 contains 16 residues. V lost 0 bases and J 3 bases, leaving 14 bases between the germline ends. The CDR3 here is CASSLGALRGTDTQYF. The DNA of the CDR3 is TGCGCCAGCAGCTTGGGGGCCTTGCGAGGAACAGATACGCAGTATTTT.

This sequence joins TRBV27 and TRBJ1-4; possibly TRBD1 for D (6 bases). The CDR3 contains 14 residues. V dropped 8 bases and J dropped 8 bases, with 18 bases sitting between them. Germline V gives CDR1 MNHEY, CDR2 SMNVEV (reference sequence). The CDR3 loop is CASGGAAVGEKLFF. DNA of the CDR3: TGTGCCAGCGGGGGGGCGGCAGTAGGGGAAAAACTGTTTTTT.

The chain links TRBV30 to TRBJ2-7, with D tentatively TRBD1 (5 bases). Germline lookup yields CDR1 GTSNPN and CDR2 SVGIG (reference sequence). The V end was cut by 0 bases, the J end by 2 bases, with 11 bases between. The CDR3 loop spans 14 amino acids. The CDR3 DNA reads TGTGCCTGGAGTGTACCCGGACACCCCTACGAGCAGTACTTC. As protein: CAWSVPGHPYEQYF.

This chain joins TRBV7-9 and TRBJ2-7, with a tentative D call TRBD2 (6 bases). V gave up 1 base and J gave up 0 bases, with 7 bases separating them. The CDR3 consists of 14 residues. Germline V CDR1 and CDR2: SEHNR, FQNEAQ (reference sequence). As DNA, the CDR3 is TGTGCCAGCAGCTTAGTGGAGGGCTCCTACGAGCAGTACTTC. As protein: CASSLVEGSYEQYF.

The chain joins TRBV5-6 to TRBJ2-5, with D possibly being TRBD2 (5 bases). Germline V gene sequence: CDR1 SGHDT, CDR2 YYEEEE. The CDR3 runs to 13 residues. V gave up 5 bases and J gave up 2 bases, with 10 bases separating them. CDR3 bases: TGTGCCAGCAGTCGCACGGGGCAAGAGACCCAGTACTTC. It codes for CASSRTGQETQYF.

This clone was detected once. This chain links TRBV7-3 with TRBJ1-3, with 9 positions matching TRBD1. Losses at the gene ends were 5 bases for V and 4 bases for J; bases not matched to a gene: 9. Germline V gene data show CDR1 as SGHTA and CDR2 as FQGTGA. The CDR3 has 16 residues. CDR3 DNA sequence: TGTGCCAGCAGCGCCACCGGGACAGGGACAGGAAACACCATATATTTT. Translating gives CASSATGTGTGNTIYF.

The chain recombines TRBV28 with TRBJ2-7; 12 bases align to TRBD1. Trimming cost V 4 bases and J 7 bases; bases outside gene matches: 5. Germline V gene sequence: CDR1 MDHEN, CDR2 SYDVKM. This CDR3 comprises 14 residues. As DNA, the CDR3 is TGTGCCAGCAGTTCGGGACAGGGGGCGTCAGAGCAGTACTTC. Translation gives CASSSGQGASEQYF.

On this clone: One end of the junction varies from germline; a read error may be responsible. The gene calls are TRBV12-3 or TRBV12-4 and TRBJ2-3, with TRBD1 identical over 9 bases. CDR3 length: 13 residues. The DNA of the CDR3 is TGTGCCAGCAGCCACACCCCGGGACAGGGACCCTGGTGG. Protein product: CASSHTPGQGPWW.

This chain links TRBV7-9 with TRBJ2-1, with TRBD2 identical over 7 bases. Germline V gene data show CDR1 as SEHNR and CDR2 as FQNEAQ (reference sequence). This CDR3 region has 15 residues. Trimming removed 5 bases from V and 7 bases from J; junction bases left unmatched: 11. CDR3 sequence reads: CASSAAQLAWNEQFF. For the CDR3, the DNA is TGTGCCAGCAGCGCGGCGCAACTAGCGTGGAATGAGCAGTTCTTC.

V usage is TRBV2 and J usage is TRBJ1-5; D not resolved. Germline values: CDR1 SNHLY, CDR2 FYNNEI. This CDR3 comprises 14 residues. V was shortened by 7 bases and J by 0 bases, with 10 bases between the two germline ends. The CDR3 here is CASTPDGSNQPQHF. Written as DNA, the CDR3 is TGTGCCAGCACTCCGGACGGTAGCAATCAGCCCCAGCATTTT.

The chain uses TRBV24-1 and TRBJ2-2, with D possibly matching TRBD2 (6 bases). CDR1 KGHDR and CDR2 SFDVKD come from the germline V gene. The length of the CDR3 is 16 residues. V lost 2 bases to trimming and J lost 2 bases, with 11 bases between them. The CDR3 DNA sequence: TGTGCCACCAGTGATTCCCGGGACTTAAACACCGGGGAGCTGTTTTTT. Protein sequence: CATSDSRDLNTGELFF.